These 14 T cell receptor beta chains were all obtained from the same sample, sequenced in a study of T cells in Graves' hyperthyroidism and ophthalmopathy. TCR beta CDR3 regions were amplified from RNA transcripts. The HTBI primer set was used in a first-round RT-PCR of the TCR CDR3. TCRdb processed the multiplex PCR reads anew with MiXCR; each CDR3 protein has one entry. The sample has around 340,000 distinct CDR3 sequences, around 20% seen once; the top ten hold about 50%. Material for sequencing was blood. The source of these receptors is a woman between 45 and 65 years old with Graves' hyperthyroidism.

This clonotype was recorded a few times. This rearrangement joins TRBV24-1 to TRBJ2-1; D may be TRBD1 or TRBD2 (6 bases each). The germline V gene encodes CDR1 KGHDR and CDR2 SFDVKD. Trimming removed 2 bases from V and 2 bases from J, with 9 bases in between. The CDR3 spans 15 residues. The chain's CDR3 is CATSDSGGTYNEQFF. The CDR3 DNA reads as TGTGCCACCAGTGATTCCGGGGGCACCTACAATGAGCAGTTCTTC.

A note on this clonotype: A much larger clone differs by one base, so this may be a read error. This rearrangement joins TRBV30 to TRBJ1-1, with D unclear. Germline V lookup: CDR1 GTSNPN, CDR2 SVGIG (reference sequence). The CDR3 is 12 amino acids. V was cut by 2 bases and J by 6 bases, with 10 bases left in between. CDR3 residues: CAWSMTDPEAFF. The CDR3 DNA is TGTGCCTGGAGTATGACGGACCCTGAAGCTTTCTTT.

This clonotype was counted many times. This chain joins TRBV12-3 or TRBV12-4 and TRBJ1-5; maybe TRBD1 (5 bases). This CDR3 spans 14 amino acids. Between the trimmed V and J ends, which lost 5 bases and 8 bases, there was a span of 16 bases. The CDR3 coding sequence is TGTGCCAGCAGTCAGGACGGCTCAGGGAAGCCCCAGCATTTT. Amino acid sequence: CASSQDGSGKPQHF.

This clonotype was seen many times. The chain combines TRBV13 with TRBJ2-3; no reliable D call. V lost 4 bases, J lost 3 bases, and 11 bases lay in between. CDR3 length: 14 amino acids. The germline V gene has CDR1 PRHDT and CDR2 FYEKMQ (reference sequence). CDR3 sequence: CASSSWSETDTQYF. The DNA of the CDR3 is TGTGCCAGCAGCTCGTGGTCAGAGACAGATACGCAGTATTTT.

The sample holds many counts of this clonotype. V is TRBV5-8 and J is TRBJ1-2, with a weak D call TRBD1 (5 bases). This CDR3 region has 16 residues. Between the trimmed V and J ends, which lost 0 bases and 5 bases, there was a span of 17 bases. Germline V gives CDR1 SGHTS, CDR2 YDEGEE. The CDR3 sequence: CASSLGTNPKGYGYTF. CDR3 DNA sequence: TGTGCCAGCAGCTTGGGGACAAACCCAAAGGGGTATGGCTACACCTTC.

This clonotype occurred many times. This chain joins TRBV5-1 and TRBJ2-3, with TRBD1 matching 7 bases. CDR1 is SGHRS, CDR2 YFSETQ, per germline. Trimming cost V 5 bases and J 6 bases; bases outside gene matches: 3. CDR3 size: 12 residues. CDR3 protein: CASRPDRDTQYF. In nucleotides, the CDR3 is TGCGCCAGCAGGCCGGACAGGGATACGCAGTATTTT.

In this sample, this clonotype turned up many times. The CDR3 loop reads CASSPNRDSSVYGYTF. In DNA form, the CDR3 reads TGTGCCAGCAGTCCGAACCGGGACAGTAGTGTCTATGGCTACACCTTC. This chain uses TRBV28 with TRBJ1-2; 7 bases agree with TRBD1. This CDR3 has 16 residues. V shed 5 bases, J shed 4 bases, and the junction held 13 bases outside the gene matches. Germline assignment: CDR1 MDHEN and CDR2 SYDVKM.

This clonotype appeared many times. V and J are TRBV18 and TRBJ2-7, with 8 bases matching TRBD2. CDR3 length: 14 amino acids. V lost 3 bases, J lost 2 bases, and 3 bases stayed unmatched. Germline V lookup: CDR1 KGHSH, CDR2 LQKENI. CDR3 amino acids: CASSPGTRPYEQYF. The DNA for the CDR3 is TGTGCCAGCTCACCCGGGACTAGGCCCTACGAGCAGTACTTC.

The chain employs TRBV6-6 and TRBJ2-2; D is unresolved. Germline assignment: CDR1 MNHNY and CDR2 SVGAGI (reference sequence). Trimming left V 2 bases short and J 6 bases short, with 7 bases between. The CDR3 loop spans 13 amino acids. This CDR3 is CASSYRVPGELFF. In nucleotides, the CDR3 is TGTGCCAGCAGTTACAGGGTTCCCGGGGAGCTGTTTTTT.

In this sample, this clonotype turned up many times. CDR3 nucleotides: TGTGCCACCAGCTCCCGGGACAGTATGAACACCGGGGAGCTGTTTTTT. As protein: CATSSRDSMNTGELFF. The V gene is TRBV15, the J gene TRBJ2-2, with 7 bases aligning to TRBD1. CDR1 LNHNV and CDR2 YYDKDF come from the germline V gene (reference sequence). Trimming took 5 bases from V and 1 from J; bases not matched to a gene: 7. The length of the CDR3 is 16 residues.

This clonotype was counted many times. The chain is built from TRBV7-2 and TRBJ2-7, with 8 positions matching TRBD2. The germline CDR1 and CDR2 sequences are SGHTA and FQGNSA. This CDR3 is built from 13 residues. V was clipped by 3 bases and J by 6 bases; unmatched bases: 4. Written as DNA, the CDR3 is TGTGCCAGCAGCTTCGGGCTAGCGGGCGAGCAGTACTTC. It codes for CASSFGLAGEQYF.

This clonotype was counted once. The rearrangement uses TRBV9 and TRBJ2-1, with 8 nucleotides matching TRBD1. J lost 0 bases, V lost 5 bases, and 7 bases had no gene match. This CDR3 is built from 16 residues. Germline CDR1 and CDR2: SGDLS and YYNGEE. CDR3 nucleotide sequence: TGTGCCAGCAGTGGACAGGGCGATGTCTCCTACAATGAGCAGTTCTTC. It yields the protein CASSGQGDVSYNEQFF.

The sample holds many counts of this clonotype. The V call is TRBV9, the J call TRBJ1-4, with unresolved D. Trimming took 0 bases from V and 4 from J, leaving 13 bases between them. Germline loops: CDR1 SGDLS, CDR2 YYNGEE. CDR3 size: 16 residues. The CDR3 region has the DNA TGTGCCAGCAGCGTAGGGTCCCGACGGGATAATGAAAAACTGTTTTTT. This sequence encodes CASSVGSRRDNEKLFF.

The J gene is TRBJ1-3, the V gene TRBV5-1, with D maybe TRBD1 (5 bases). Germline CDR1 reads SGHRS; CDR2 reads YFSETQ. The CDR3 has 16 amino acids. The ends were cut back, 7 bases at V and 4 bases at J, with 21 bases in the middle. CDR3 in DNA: TGCGCCAGCGGGGACGGCGGAGGCTTACAAGGAAACACCATATATTTT. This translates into CASGDGGGLQGNTIYF.